The entry below gives a single T cell receptor (beta chain) sequence along with its context. What it binds is not known. These data originate in a study of PD-1 blockade in classical Hodgkin lymphoma. Whole-study context: Nivolumab was administered to patients intravenously at 3 mg/kg every 2 weeks. Overall study findings and caveats: Unlike CD8+ TCR diversity, which did not rise significantly by C4D1, CD4+ TCR diversity did. Exclusion covered patients beginning nivolumab under 1 year post-ASCT. Complete responders started with a diversity level that resembled newly diagnosed patients at baseline.

The CDR3 loop spans 16 amino acids. The V gene's germline CDR1 is SGHNT and CDR2 YYREEE (reference sequence). V gave up 0 bases and J gave up 3 bases; unmatched junction bases: 6. Time point denoted: cycle 4 day 1 (C4D1), after 6 weeks of nivolumab. Each patient's relapse followed autologous stem cell transplantation, and brentuximab vedotin exposure varied. TCRdb's table, derived via immunoSEQ multiplex PCR, lists solely in-frame clones and lacks some. In the table there are fewer than 100,000 clones, roughly 91% of which are singletons. Source: peripheral blood mononuclear cells (PBMCs), taken before the fourth cycle of nivolumab. The clonotype originates from a human donor with classical Hodgkin lymphoma. This chain connects TRBV5-4 to TRBJ2-7; TRBD2 matches 10 bases. CDR3 region: CASSLGASGSGYEQYF. The CDR3, as DNA: TGTGCCAGCAGCTTGGGTGCTAGCGGGAGTGGCTACGAGCAGTACTTC. Together with reference TRBV5-4 and TRBJ2-7, the CDR3 gives the full variable domain: ETGVTQSPTHLIKTRGQQVTLRCSSQSGHNTVSWYQQALGQGPQFIFQYYREEENGRGNFPPRFSGLQFPNYSSELNVNALELDDSALYLCASSLGASGSGYEQYFGPGTRLTVT.